This T cell receptor beta chain is from a study of blood T cell repertoires in COVID-19 (dated by TCRdb to about 2020). With regard to the full study: Samples from collaborators originated in the United States, Italy and Spain and spanned both the acute and convalescent phases of COVID-19. The repertoires were released in a freely available public database intended as a resource for research on the immune response to SARS-CoV-2. Deeply sampled blood TCRbeta repertoires from subjects exposed to, actively infected with, or recovered from COVID-19 were included in the dataset. The samples were drawn from the first 160 participants of the ongoing ImmuneRACE study and from under 1,500 subjects provided by 6 global collaborators. The sample metadata nearly always contained a de-identified subject ID, COVID-19 status, age in years and sex. HLA class I and class II types, where available, came from metadata supplied by the sample provider rather than from assay-based typing. The material from the prospective study consisted of cDNA or gDNA derived from T cells, B-cell-depleted T cells, or PBMCs. Study-level results and caveats: How much clinical and demographic metadata was included differed by source and by participant, and the metadata was provided uncurated.

To note about this clone: What antigen it recognizes has not been identified. Base-call qualities are not available, and no considerably larger clone is one nucleotide away. The sample contains more than one DNA sequence encoding this CDR3.

TCRbeta CDR3 regions were amplified from genomic DNA by means of the immunoSEQ Assay, a bias-controlled multiplex PCR. The study's own analysis went as follows. The number of nucleated cells in each sample was estimated by amplification of reference gene primers within the assay. To quantify the absolute abundance of each unique TCRbeta CDR3 rearrangement, sequence reads were collapsed and filtered. For each sample, productive Simpson clonality was calculated by taking the square root of Simpson's diversity index across productive rearrangements. Not all clones reach the TCRdb copy of this immuneACCESS table, which keeps in-frame sequences only. Checked studies attribute under half of the gap to unresolved V genes and leave the rest unexplained. Clone size and the V and J calls come from that table; the DNA yielded D and trimming. In all, the sample holds roughly 330,000 clones, and roughly 88% of those were seen once. About 1.7% of the sample is taken by the ten largest.

Each collaborating institution followed its own protocols to collect whole blood in K2EDTA tubes. For TCRbeta analysis, collaborator samples were shipped as frozen whole blood, as isolated PBMCs, or as DNA extracted from either sample type. Taken from cysteine to phenylalanine, the CDR3 has 14 residues. Only the CDR3 part of the read is kept: 42 bases, read in frame from the first base. From V the trimming removes 5 bases and from J it removes 6 bases, while the gene matches leave 2 bases of the junction unaccounted for. For CDR1 and CDR2, the germline V gene lists SGHTA and FQGTGA. This sequence uses TRBV7-3 and TRBJ2-1, with TRBD2 identical over 12 junction bases. Sequencing used peripheral blood. The receptor comes from a woman aged 50 to 60 with acute or convalescent COVID-19. The DNA reads as follows: TGTGCCAGCAGCCGACTAGCGGGAGCCAATGAGCAGTTCTTC. The translation is CASSRLAGANEQFF.